This T cell receptor (beta chain) comes out of a study of blood T cell repertoires in COVID-19. In the original processing: Quantification of nucleated cells was approximated via reference gene primer amplification. Sequencing was performed with immunoSEQ multiplex PCR; in TCRdb, only in-frame clones are kept and a portion is missing. That table is the source of V, J and clone size, and D and trimming were worked out from the DNA. The data hold 120,000 to 150,000 clones, with 80% to 90% observed a single time. The CDR3 runs 16 residues. The V gene lost 1 base and the J gene lost 2 bases, with 9 bases spanning the gap. Per the germline V gene, CDR1 is SGHTA and CDR2 is FQGNSA.

The chain is built from TRBV7-2 and TRBJ2-6; possibly TRBD1 for D (5 bases). Sequencing was done on a sample of peripheral blood. The clonotype comes from a man aged 55 to 70 with active or convalescent COVID-19. The CDR3 DNA sequence: TGTGCCAGCAGCTTAGATGGGGCTGCTGGGGCCAACGTCCTGACTTTC. Its protein is CASSLDGAAGANVLTF.